This TCR beta chain came from a study of technical replicates of blood from a few donors (dated by TCRdb to about 2017). CDR1 and CDR2, per the germline V gene, are SGHTA and FQGTGA. Measured from the cysteine to the phenylalanine, the CDR3 is 16 residues long. Only the CDR3 DNA is retained, 48 bases long and in frame from the first base. Germline trimming: 0 bases from V, 5 bases from J; junction bases outside gene matches: 9. As concerns this clone: What antigen it recognizes has not been identified. Per-base quality was not reported, and no clone a single base away is much larger than it.

Receptor libraries were prepared by the immunoSEQ multiplex PCR assay. The source is immuneACCESS, and TCRdb retained only in-frame sequences with V and J called. Part of the clones is not carried over; for the studies checked, unresolved V genes explain less than half of this, and the remainder is unexplained. The table for this sample lists tens of thousands of clones; more than 85% of them were counted only once. Together, the top ten hold about 0.4% of the sample. The clonotype comes from a human donor in good health. Some clones in this sample may be carry-over from other donors' samples. The rearranged chain carries TRBV7-3 and TRBJ2-5; 7 of the junction bases match TRBD2. Sequencing was done on a sample of T cells isolated from PBMCs. In nucleotides, the sequence is TGTGCCAGCAGCTTAACTTCCGCGGGAGAGGGGGAGACCCAGTACTTC. This yields the protein CASSLTSAGEGETQYF.